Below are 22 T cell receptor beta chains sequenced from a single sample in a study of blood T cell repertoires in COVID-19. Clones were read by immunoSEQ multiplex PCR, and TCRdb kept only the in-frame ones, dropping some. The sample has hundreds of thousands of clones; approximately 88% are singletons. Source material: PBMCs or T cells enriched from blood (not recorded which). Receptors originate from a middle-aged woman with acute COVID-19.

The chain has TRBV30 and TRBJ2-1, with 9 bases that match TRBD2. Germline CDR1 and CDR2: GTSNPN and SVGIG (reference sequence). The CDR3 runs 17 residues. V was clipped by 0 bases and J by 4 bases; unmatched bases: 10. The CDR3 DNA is TGTGCCTGGAGTGTACGACGGGGAAGCGGGGGGTACAATGAGCAGTTCTTC. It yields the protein CAWSVRRGSGGYNEQFF.

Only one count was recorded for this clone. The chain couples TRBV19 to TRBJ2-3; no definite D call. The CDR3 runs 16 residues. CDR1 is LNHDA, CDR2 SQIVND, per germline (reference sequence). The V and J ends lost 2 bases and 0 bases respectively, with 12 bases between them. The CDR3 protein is CASSILQISSTDTQYF. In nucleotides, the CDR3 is TGTGCCAGTAGTATACTCCAGATCTCTAGCACAGATACGCAGTATTTT.

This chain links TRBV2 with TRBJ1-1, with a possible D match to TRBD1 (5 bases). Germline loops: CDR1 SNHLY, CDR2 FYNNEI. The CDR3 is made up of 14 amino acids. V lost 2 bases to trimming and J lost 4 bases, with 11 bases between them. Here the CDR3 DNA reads TGTGCCAGCAGTGAAATTGGGGGGGGCACTGAAGCTTTCTTT. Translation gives CASSEIGGGTEAFF.

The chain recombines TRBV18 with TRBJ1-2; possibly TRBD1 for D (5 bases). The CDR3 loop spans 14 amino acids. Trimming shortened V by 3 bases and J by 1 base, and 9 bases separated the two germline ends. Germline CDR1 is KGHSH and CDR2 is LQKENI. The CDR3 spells CASSPLTDNYGYTF. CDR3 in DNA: TGTGCCAGCTCACCTTTGACAGATAACTATGGCTACACCTTC.

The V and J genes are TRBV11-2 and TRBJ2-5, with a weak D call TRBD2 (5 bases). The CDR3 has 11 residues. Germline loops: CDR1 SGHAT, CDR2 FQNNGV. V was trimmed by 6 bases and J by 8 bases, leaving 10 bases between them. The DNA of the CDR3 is TGTGCCAGCAGTCTCGGGGATACCCAGTACTTC. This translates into CASSLGDTQYF.

The CDR3 nucleotides are TGCGCCAGCAGGATAGCGGGAGGCAACTACAATGAGCAGTTCTTC. Translated, it gives CASRIAGGNYNEQFF. The J gene is TRBJ2-1, the V gene TRBV10-2; 10 positions agree with TRBD2. V lost 6 bases to trimming and J lost 3 bases; unmatched junction nucleotides: 5. Germline values: CDR1 WSHSY, CDR2 SAAADI. The CDR3 runs to 15 residues.

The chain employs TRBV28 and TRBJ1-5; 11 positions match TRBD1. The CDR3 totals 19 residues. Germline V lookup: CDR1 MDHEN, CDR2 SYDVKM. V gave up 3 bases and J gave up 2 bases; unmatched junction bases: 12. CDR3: CASSLGRDRGATRNQPQHF. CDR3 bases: TGTGCCAGCAGTTTGGGCCGGGACAGGGGGGCGACCCGCAATCAGCCCCAGCATTTT.

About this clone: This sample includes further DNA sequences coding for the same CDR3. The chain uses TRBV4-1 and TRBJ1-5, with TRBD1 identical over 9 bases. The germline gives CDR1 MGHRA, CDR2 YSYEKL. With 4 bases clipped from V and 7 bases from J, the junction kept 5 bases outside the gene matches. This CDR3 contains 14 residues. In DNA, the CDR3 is TGCGCCAGCAGCCTTGGACAGGGGAACCAGCCCCAGCATTTT. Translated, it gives CASSLGQGNQPQHF.

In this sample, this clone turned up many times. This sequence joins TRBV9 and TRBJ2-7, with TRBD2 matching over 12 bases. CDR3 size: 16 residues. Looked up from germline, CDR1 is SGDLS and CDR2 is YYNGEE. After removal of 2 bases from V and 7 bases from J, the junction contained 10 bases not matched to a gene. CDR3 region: CASSVGTTSGSGEQYF. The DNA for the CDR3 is TGTGCCAGCAGCGTTGGGACGACTAGCGGGAGCGGGGAGCAGTACTTC.

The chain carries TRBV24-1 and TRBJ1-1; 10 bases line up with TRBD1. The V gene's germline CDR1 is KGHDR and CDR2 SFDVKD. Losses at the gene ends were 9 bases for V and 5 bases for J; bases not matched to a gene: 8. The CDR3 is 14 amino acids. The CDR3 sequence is CATSRGTGETEAFF. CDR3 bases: TGTGCCACCTCCCGAGGGACAGGGGAAACTGAAGCTTTCTTT.

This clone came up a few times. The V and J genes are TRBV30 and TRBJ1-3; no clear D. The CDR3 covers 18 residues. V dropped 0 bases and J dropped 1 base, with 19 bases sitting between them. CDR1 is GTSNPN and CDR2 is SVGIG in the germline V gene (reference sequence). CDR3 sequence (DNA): TGTGCCTGGAGTGTACGGGTCGAGGGAAGTGGGTCTGGAAACACCATATATTTT. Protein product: CAWSVRVEGSGSGNTIYF.

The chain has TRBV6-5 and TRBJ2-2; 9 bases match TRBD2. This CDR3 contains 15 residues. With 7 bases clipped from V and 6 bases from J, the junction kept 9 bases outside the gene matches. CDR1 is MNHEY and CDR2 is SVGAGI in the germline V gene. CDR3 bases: TGTGCCAGCAAGCCAGCGGGGGGAAGCCCCGGGGAGCTGTTTTTT. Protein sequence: CASKPAGGSPGELFF.

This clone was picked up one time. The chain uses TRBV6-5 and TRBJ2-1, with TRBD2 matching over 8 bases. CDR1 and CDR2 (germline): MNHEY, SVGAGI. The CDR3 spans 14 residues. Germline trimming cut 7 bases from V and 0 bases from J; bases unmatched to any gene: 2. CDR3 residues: CASTGGASYNEQFF. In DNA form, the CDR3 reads TGTGCCAGCACGGGAGGGGCCTCCTACAATGAGCAGTTCTTC.

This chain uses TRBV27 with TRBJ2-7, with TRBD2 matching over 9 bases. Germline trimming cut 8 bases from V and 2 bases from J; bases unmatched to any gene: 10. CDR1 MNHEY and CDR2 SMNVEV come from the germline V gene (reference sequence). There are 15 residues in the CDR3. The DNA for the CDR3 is TGTGCCAGCTCCCTTATGGCTAGCGGGACCTACGAGCAGTACTTC. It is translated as CASSLMASGTYEQYF.

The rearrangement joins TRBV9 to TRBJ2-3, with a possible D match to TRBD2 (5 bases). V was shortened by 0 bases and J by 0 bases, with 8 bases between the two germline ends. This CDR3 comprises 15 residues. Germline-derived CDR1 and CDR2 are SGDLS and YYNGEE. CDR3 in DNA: TGTGCCAGCAGCGTAGTAGAGGGAAGCACAGATACGCAGTATTTT. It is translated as CASSVVEGSTDTQYF.

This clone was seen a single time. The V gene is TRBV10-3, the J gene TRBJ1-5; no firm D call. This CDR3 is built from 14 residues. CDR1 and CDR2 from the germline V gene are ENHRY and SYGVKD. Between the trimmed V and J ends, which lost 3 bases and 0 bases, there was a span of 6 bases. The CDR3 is CAISDRDSNQPQHF. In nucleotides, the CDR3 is TGTGCCATCAGTGATCGGGATAGCAATCAGCCCCAGCATTTT.

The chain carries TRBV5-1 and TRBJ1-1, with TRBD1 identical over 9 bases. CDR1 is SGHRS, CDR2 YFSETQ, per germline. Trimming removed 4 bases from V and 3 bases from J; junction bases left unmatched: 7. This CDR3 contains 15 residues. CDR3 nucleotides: TGCGCCAGCAGCATAAGACAGGGGGGAGACACTGAAGCTTTCTTT. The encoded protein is CASSIRQGGDTEAFF.

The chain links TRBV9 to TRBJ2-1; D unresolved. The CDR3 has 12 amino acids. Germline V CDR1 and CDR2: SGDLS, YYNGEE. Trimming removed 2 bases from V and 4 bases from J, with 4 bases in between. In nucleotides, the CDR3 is TGTGCCAGCAGCGTCCAATACAATGAGCAGTTCTTC. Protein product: CASSVQYNEQFF.

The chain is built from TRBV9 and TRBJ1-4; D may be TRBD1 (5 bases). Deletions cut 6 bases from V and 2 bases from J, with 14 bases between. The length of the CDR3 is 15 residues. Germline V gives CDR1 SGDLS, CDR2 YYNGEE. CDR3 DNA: TGTGCCAGCACCTTTACGGGGGGTACTAATGAAAAACTGTTTTTT. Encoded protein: CASTFTGGTNEKLFF.

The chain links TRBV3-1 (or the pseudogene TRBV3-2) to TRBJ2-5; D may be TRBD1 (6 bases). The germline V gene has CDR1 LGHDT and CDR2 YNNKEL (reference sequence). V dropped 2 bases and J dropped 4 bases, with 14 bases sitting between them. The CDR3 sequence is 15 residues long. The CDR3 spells CASSQWTDGRETQYF. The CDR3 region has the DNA TGTGCCAGCAGCCAATGGACAGACGGACGAGAGACCCAGTACTTC.

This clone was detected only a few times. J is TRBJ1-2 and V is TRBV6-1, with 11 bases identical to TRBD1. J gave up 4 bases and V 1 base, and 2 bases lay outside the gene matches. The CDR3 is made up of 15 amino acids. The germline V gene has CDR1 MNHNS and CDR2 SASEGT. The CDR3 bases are TGTGCCAGCAGTGAAGGGACAGGGGGCAGCTATGGCTACACCTTC. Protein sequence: CASSEGTGGSYGYTF.

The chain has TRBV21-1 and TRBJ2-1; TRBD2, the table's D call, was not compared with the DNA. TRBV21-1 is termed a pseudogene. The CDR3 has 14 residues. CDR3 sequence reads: CASTPLAAENEQFF. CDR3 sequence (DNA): TGTGCCAGCACCCCTCTAGCGGCAGAGAATGAGCAGTTCTTC.